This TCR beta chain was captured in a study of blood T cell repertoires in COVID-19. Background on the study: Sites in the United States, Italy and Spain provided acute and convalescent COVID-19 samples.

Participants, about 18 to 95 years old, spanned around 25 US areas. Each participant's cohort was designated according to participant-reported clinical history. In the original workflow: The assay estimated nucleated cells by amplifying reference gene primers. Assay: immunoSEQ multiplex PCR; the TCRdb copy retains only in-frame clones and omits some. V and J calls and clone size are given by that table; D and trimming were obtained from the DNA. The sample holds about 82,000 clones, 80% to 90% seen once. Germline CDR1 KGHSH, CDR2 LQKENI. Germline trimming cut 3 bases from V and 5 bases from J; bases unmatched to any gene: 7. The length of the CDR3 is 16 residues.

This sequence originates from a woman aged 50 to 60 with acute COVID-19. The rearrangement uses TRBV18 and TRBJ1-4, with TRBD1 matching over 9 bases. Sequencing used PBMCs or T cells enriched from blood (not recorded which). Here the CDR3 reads CASSPPNRGRNEKLFF. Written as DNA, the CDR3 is TGTGCCAGCTCACCCCCAAACAGGGGGCGAAATGAAAAACTGTTTTTT.